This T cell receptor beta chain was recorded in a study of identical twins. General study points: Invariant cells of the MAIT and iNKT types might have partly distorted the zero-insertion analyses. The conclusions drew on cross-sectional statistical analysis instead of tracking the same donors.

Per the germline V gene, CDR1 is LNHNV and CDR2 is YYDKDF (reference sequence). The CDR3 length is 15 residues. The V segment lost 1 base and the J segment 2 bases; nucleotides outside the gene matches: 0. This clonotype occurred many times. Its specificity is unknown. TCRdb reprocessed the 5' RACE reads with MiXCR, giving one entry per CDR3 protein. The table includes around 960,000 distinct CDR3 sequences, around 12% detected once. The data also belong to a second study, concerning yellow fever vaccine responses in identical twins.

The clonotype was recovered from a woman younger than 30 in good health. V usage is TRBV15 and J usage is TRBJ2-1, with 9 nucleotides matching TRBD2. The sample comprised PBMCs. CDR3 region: CATSRASGTYNEQFF. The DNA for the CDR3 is TGTGCCACCAGCAGAGCTAGCGGGACCTACAATGAGCAGTTCTTC. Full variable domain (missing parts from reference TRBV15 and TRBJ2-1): DAMVIQNPRYQVTQFGKPVTLSCSQTLNHNVMYWYQQKSSQAPKLLFHYYDKDFNNEADTPDNFQSRRPNTSFCFLDIRSPGLGDTAMYLCATSRASGTYNEQFFGPGTRLTVL.